Below, 29 T cell receptor beta chains from the same sample are listed, as sequenced in a study of shared clonotypes between healthy human individuals. Produced via immunoSEQ multiplex PCR; TCRdb's table is partial and in-frame only. The sample holds some 300,000 clones, about 70% seen once. Sequencing was performed on memory CD4+ T cells sorted from blood. Subset here: CD45RA-negative fraction. The origin of the receptors is a man aged 30-40 years in good health.

This chain joins TRBV5-1 and TRBJ2-3, with 7 bases identical to TRBD2. Germline values: CDR1 SGHRS, CDR2 YFSETQ. The CDR3 runs 15 residues. V lost 6 bases to trimming and J lost 6 bases; unmatched junction nucleotides: 13. The CDR3 protein is CASNKILASQDTQYF. CDR3 sequence (DNA): TGCGCCAGCAATAAGATACTAGCGAGCCAGGATACGCAGTATTTT.

This clone was seen ten or more times. Other DNA sequences in the sample encode the same CDR3. The gene calls are TRBV9 and TRBJ2-3; no firm D call. The germline V and J ends were trimmed by 0 bases and 1 base, with 6 bases remaining between them. Germline V gene data show CDR1 as SGDLS and CDR2 as YYNGEE. The CDR3 runs to 14 residues. CDR3 sequence reads: CASSVEQRTDTQYF. DNA of the CDR3: TGTGCCAGCAGCGTAGAACAGCGCACAGATACGCAGTATTTT.

The chain recombines TRBV7-2 with TRBJ1-4; D remains unclear. Germline assignment: CDR1 SGHTA and CDR2 FQGNSA. The CDR3 runs 14 residues. Trimming pared 2 bases from V and 8 bases from J, leaving 12 bases between. The CDR3 region is CASSLTYRGEKLFF. In nucleotides, the CDR3 is TGTGCCAGCAGCTTAACCTACCGTGGAGAAAAACTGTTTTTT.

With respect to this clone: At one end, the junction sequence differs from germline, possibly due to a read error. J is TRBJ2-1 and V is TRBV7-7; D remains ambiguous. The V gene's germline CDR1 is SSHAT and CDR2 FNYEAQ (reference sequence). This CDR3 is built from 15 residues. CDR3 DNA: TGTGCTAGCAGCATAGGACCGAGCTCCTACAATGAGCAGTTCTTC. It translates to CASSIGPSSYNEQFF. The full variable domain, in which reference TRBV7-7 and TRBJ2-1 provide the parts outside the CDR3, is GAGVSQSPRYKVTKRGQDVTLRCDPISSHATLYWYQQALGQGPEFLTYFNYEAQPDKSGLPSDRFSAERPEGSISTLTIQRTEQRDSAMYRCASSIGPSSYNEQFFGPGTRLTVL.

The genes are TRBV7-2 and TRBJ2-2, with 9 nucleotides matching TRBD1. Losses at the gene ends were 8 bases for V and 4 bases for J; bases not matched to a gene: 5. The CDR3 consists of 14 residues. Germline V gene lookup returns CDR1 SGHTA and CDR2 FQGNSA. The CDR3 bases are TGTGCCAGCCGGGACAGGGTTGTCACCGGGGAGCTGTTTTTT. This sequence encodes CASRDRVVTGELFF. Full variable domain (outside the CDR3, taken from reference TRBV7-2 and TRBJ2-2): GAGVSQSPSNKVTEKGKDVELRCDPISGHTALYWYRQSLGQGLEFLIYFQGNSAPDKSGLPSDRFSAERTGGSVSTLTIQRTQQEDSAVYLCASRDRVVTGELFFGEGSRLTVL.

The rearrangement uses TRBV7-6 and TRBJ2-3, with a weak D call TRBD1 (6 bases). This CDR3 has 14 amino acids. CDR1 SGHVS and CDR2 FNYEAQ come from the germline V gene. V lost 6 bases and J 0 bases, leaving 10 bases between the germline ends. CDR3 sequence (DNA): TGTGCCAGCAGTCGGACAGCTAGCACAGATACGCAGTATTTT. It specifies CASSRTASTDTQYF.

The count of this clone is one. The J gene is TRBJ2-7, the V gene TRBV28; TRBD1 matches 10 bases. Germline V gene lookup returns CDR1 MDHEN and CDR2 SYDVKM. The J segment lost 4 bases and the V segment lost 4 bases, leaving 13 bases of the junction unmatched. This CDR3 spans 17 amino acids. The CDR3 DNA sequence: TGTGCCAGCAGTTCCCCCTCAGCCCGGACAGGGGGTTACGAGCAGTACTTC. Translating gives CASSSPSARTGGYEQYF. The full variable domain, completed using reference TRBV28 and TRBJ2-7, is DVKVTQSSRYLVKRTGEKVFLECVQDMDHENMFWYRQDPGLGLRLIYFSYDVKMKEKGDIPEGYSVSREKKERFSLILESASTNQTSMYLCASSSPSARTGGYEQYFGPGTRLTVT.

J is TRBJ2-1 and V is TRBV10-3; 9 bases agree with TRBD1. CDR1 and CDR2 from the germline V gene are ENHRY and SYGVKD. CDR3 size: 15 residues. The V gene end was trimmed by 5 bases and the J gene end by 5 bases; junction bases not matched to a gene: 7. The CDR3, as DNA: TGTGCCATCAGTAAGGGACAGGGAGGCGACAATGAGCAGTTCTTC. Amino acid sequence: CAISKGQGGDNEQFF.

CDR3 nucleotides: TGTGCCAGCAGTGGACCCAGGAGGAGCGGCCGATACAATGAGCAGTTCTTC. Translation gives CASSGPRRSGRYNEQFF. The chain combines TRBV6-1 with TRBJ2-1; tentative D call: TRBD2 (5 bases). Germline CDR1 MNHNS, CDR2 SASEGT. There are 17 residues in the CDR3. Trimming shortened V by 4 bases and J by 4 bases, and 20 bases separated the two germline ends.

V and J are TRBV29-1 and TRBJ2-1; TRBD2 matches 9 bases. Per the germline V gene, CDR1 is SQVTM and CDR2 is ANQGSEA. The CDR3 is 13 residues long. The V and J ends lost 4 bases and 5 bases, in that order; junction bases with no gene match: 3. CDR3 residues: CSVVIAGDNEQFF. Here the CDR3 DNA reads TGCAGCGTTGTGATAGCGGGAGACAATGAGCAGTTCTTC.

V is TRBV28 and J is TRBJ1-2, with TRBD1 matching 7 bases. The CDR3 spans 16 residues. Trimming took 5 bases from V and 4 from J; bases not matched to a gene: 13. Germline CDR1 MDHEN, CDR2 SYDVKM. The CDR3 bases are TGTGCCAGCAGTCATAGGACAGGCATAAGTGGCTATGGCTACACCTTC. Encoded protein: CASSHRTGISGYGYTF.

In its sample, this clone was seen many times. The gene calls are TRBV6-1 and TRBJ2-3; D uncertain. Trimming removed 2 bases from V and 4 bases from J, with 10 bases in between. CDR1 is MNHNS, CDR2 SASEGT, per germline. The length of the CDR3 is 14 residues. For the CDR3, the DNA is TGTGCCAGCAGTGAACGTGTGTCCGCAGATACGCAGTATTTT. It specifies CASSERVSADTQYF.

Of note for this clone: Other DNA sequences in the sample encode the same CDR3. The chain links TRBV7-2 to TRBJ1-2; TRBD1 is a possible D gene (6 bases). The germline CDR1 and CDR2 sequences are SGHTA and FQGNSA. Trimming took off 5 bases at V and 4 bases at J, with 17 bases between the two ends. The CDR3 is 15 residues long. As DNA, the CDR3 is TGTGCCAGCAGCCCCACGGGGGCCCCTACCTATGGCTACACCTTC. This gives the protein CASSPTGAPTYGYTF.

As to this clone: The same CDR3 arises from other DNA sequences in this sample as well. The V and J genes are TRBV18 and TRBJ1-1; 8 positions match TRBD1. This CDR3 spans 13 amino acids. Germline V gene lookup returns CDR1 KGHSH and CDR2 LQKENI. The junction had 1 base not matched to a gene; V was cut back by 5 bases and J by 2 bases. For the CDR3, the DNA is TGTGCCAGCTCAGGACAGGGCAACACTGAAGCTTTCTTT. Its translation is CASSGQGNTEAFF.

CDR3: CASSLMGTEAFF. The CDR3 DNA follows: TGTGCCAGCAGTTTAATGGGGACTGAAGCTTTCTTT. This rearrangement joins TRBV28 to TRBJ1-1; D remains unclear. V was cut by 2 bases and J by 5 bases, with 6 bases left in between. Germline V CDR1 and CDR2: MDHEN, SYDVKM. There are 12 residues in the CDR3.

The chain employs TRBV11-3 and TRBJ1-1; possibly TRBD1 for D (6 bases). Between the trimmed V and J ends, which lost 1 base and 5 bases, there was a span of 11 bases. The CDR3 is 14 residues long. From germline, CDR1 is SGHNT and CDR2 YENEEA. CDR3 residues: CASSLGRGDTEAFF. In DNA form, the CDR3 reads TGTGCCAGCAGCTTAGGCAGGGGCGATACTGAAGCTTTCTTT. Looking up the rest from reference TRBV11-3 and TRBJ1-1 gives the full variable domain: EAGVVQSPRYKIIEKKQPVAFWCNPISGHNTLYWYLQNLGQGPELLIRYENEEAVDDSQLPKDRFSAERLKGVDSTLKIQPAELGDSAVYLCASSLGRGDTEAFFGQGTRLTVV.

The chain is built from TRBV18 and TRBJ2-7; 9 bases are a match to TRBD1. Per the germline V gene, CDR1 is KGHSH and CDR2 is LQKENI. V trimming: 3 bases; J trimming: 3 bases; junction bases outside the gene matches: 6. This CDR3 has 15 amino acids. This CDR3 is CASSPRDRVGYEQYF. The CDR3 DNA follows: TGTGCCAGCTCACCCCGGGACAGGGTGGGCTACGAGCAGTACTTC.

The gene calls are TRBV2 and TRBJ2-3, with a possible D match to TRBD2 (6 bases). Germline V gene lookup returns CDR1 SNHLY and CDR2 FYNNEI. V shed 5 bases and J shed 15 bases, with 21 bases lying between them. This CDR3 is built from 13 residues. In nucleotides, the CDR3 is TGTGCCAGCAGTCGAGGGCCCGGAGGGTTCAGTTATTTT. This encodes CASSRGPGGFSYF. The full variable domain, rest sourced from reference TRBV2 and TRBJ2-3, is EPEVTQTPSHQVTQMGQEVILRCVPISNHLYFYWYRQILGQKVEFLVSFYNNEISEKSEIFDDQFSVERPDGSNFTLKIRSTKLEDSAMYFCASSRGPGGFSYFGPGTRLTVL.

The V gene is TRBV5-8, the J gene TRBJ1-2; D may be TRBD1 (6 bases). Trimming removed 4 bases at V and 4 bases at J, with 8 bases between. The CDR3 covers 12 residues. Germline-derived CDR1 and CDR2 are SGHTS and YDEGEE. CDR3: CASSQTGYGYTF. The CDR3 nucleotides read TGTGCCAGCAGCCAGACAGGCTATGGCTACACCTTC.

Notes on this clone: Compared with germline, one end of the junction differs, possibly owing to a read error. The chain uses TRBV28 and TRBJ1-2, with D maybe TRBD1 (6 bases). Looked up from germline, CDR1 is MDHEN and CDR2 is SYDVKM. The CDR3 length is 12 residues. The CDR3 coding sequence is TGTGCCAGCAGTTATACAGGGTTACGGCCCAACTTC. The encoded protein is CASSYTGLRPNF.

The chain employs TRBV5-1 and TRBJ2-3; 7 bases line up with TRBD2. CDR3 length: 18 amino acids. Germline V gives CDR1 SGHRS, CDR2 YFSETQ. V lost 3 bases and J lost 4; bases outside the gene matches: 17. The CDR3 protein is CASSWAVALAGVSDTQYF. CDR3 DNA sequence: TGCGCCAGCAGCTGGGCCGTGGCGTTGGCGGGAGTCTCAGATACGCAGTATTTT.

The V call is TRBV5-1, the J call TRBJ2-1; TRBD1 is a possible D gene (6 bases). The V gene lost 2 bases and the J gene lost 5 bases, with 8 bases spanning the gap. The germline V gene encodes CDR1 SGHRS and CDR2 YFSETQ. The CDR3 totals 13 residues. The CDR3 DNA reads as TGCGCCAGCAGCTTAGGACAGCACAATGAGCAGTTCTTC. It translates to CASSLGQHNEQFF.

V and J are TRBV2 and TRBJ2-7; D may match TRBD1 or TRBD2 (5 bases each). Germline loops: CDR1 SNHLY, CDR2 FYNNEI. The V and J ends lost 11 bases and 6 bases respectively, with 14 bases between them. The CDR3 runs 11 residues. CDR3 sequence: CAGTRDAEQYF. In nucleotides, the CDR3 is TGTGCCGGAACCAGGGACGCCGAGCAGTACTTC.

V is TRBV5-1 and J is TRBJ1-2; 9 nucleotides align to TRBD1. CDR1 and CDR2 from the germline V gene are SGHRS and YFSETQ. The CDR3 has 15 amino acids. V gave up 4 bases and J gave up 8 bases; unmatched junction bases: 12. This chain's CDR3 is CASSLHAGTGNGYTF. In DNA form, the CDR3 reads TGCGCCAGCAGCCTCCACGCGGGGACAGGGAACGGCTACACCTTC.

This rearrangement joins TRBV14 to TRBJ1-2; 7 bases match TRBD1. The CDR3 runs to 18 residues. V was clipped by 1 base and J by 4 bases; unmatched bases: 15. Germline CDR1 SGHDN, CDR2 FVKESK. CDR3 protein: CASSQGLGLPGQTYGYTF. For the CDR3, the DNA is TGTGCCAGCAGCCAAGGTCTAGGCTTACCGGGACAGACCTATGGCTACACCTTC.

The rearrangement links TRBV10-3 to TRBJ1-6; D might be TRBD1 (6 bases). This CDR3 contains 15 residues. Germline CDR1 reads ENHRY; CDR2 reads SYGVKD. V lost 7 bases and J 9 bases, leaving 19 bases between the germline ends. CDR3 sequence (DNA): TGTGCCATCATTACCCAGGGGACTCGGTTTTCACCCCTCCACTTT. This encodes CAIITQGTRFSPLHF.

This clone has just a few counts. This rearrangement joins TRBV5-1 to TRBJ2-5, with D perhaps TRBD2 (6 bases). The CDR3 loop spans 14 amino acids. Trimming removed 2 bases from V and 4 bases from J, with 12 bases in between. Germline lookup yields CDR1 SGHRS and CDR2 YFSETQ. For the CDR3, the DNA is TGCGCCAGCAGCTTCGGCGGGAACGTAGAGACCCAGTACTTC. It encodes CASSFGGNVETQYF.

The chain has TRBV5-5 and TRBJ1-4; D remains unclear. The CDR3 covers 15 residues. Germline loops: CDR1 SGHKS, CDR2 YYEKEE (reference sequence). Trimming took 4 bases from V and 5 from J, leaving 15 bases between them. CDR3 in amino acids: CASSPGQVPNEKLFF. For the CDR3, the DNA is TGTGCCAGCAGCCCGGGCCAGGTACCAAATGAAAAACTGTTTTTT. Full variable domain (remainder filled in from reference TRBV5-5 and TRBJ1-4): DAGVTQSPTHLIKTRGQQVTLRCSPISGHKSVSWYQQVLGQGPQFIFQYYEKEERGRGNFPDRFSARQFPNYSSELNVNALLLGDSALYLCASSPGQVPNEKLFFGSGTQLSVL.

This chain connects TRBV9 to TRBJ2-3, with 8 positions matching TRBD1. The CDR3 length is 15 residues. V lost 3 bases to trimming and J lost 2 bases; unmatched junction nucleotides: 5. Germline lookup yields CDR1 SGDLS and CDR2 YYNGEE. The CDR3 is CASSAQGVPTDTQYF. Here the CDR3 DNA reads TGTGCCAGCAGCGCACAGGGGGTCCCCACAGATACGCAGTATTTT.